One and the same sample provided the 15 T cell receptor beta chains below, sequenced in a study of cytotoxic CD8 clonotypes in ibrutinib-treated CLL. Profiled with immunoSEQ multiplex PCR; TCRdb holds only in-frame clones, not every one. Of roughly 250,000 clones listed, 70% are singletons. Specimen: PBMCs, collected after 24 months of ibrutinib treatment. These receptors originate from a human donor with chronic lymphocytic leukemia.

J is TRBJ1-2 and V is TRBV13; D not resolved. V lost 0 bases, J lost 5 bases, and 16 bases lay in between. Germline V gene sequence: CDR1 PRHDT, CDR2 FYEKMQ (reference sequence). The CDR3 sequence is 16 residues long. CDR3: CASSLGPQVEDYGYTF. DNA of the CDR3: TGTGCCAGCAGCTTAGGCCCCCAGGTGGAGGATTATGGCTACACCTTC. Full variable domain (rest looked up from reference TRBV13 and TRBJ1-2): AAGVIQSPRHLIKEKRETATLKCYPIPRHDTVYWYQQGPGQDPQFLISFYEKMQSDKGSIPDRFSAQQFSDYHSELNMSSLELGDSALYFCASSLGPQVEDYGYTFGSGTRLTVV.

This chain links TRBV6-5 with TRBJ1-1; D is uncertain. From germline, CDR1 is MNHEY and CDR2 SVGAGI. CDR3 length: 13 residues. Trimming left V 6 bases short and J 4 bases short, with 12 bases between. The CDR3 is CASSPVGGTEAFF. The DNA for the CDR3 is TGTGCCAGCAGCCCCGTGGGCGGCACTGAAGCTTTCTTT.

V usage is TRBV2 and J usage is TRBJ1-4; no clear D. This CDR3 has 18 residues. CDR1 SNHLY and CDR2 FYNNEI come from the germline V gene. V was trimmed by 3 bases and J by 0 bases, leaving 17 bases between them. The CDR3 nucleotides read TGTGCCAGCAGTGATGGGCGTATGGTTAGTGCAACTAATGAAAAACTGTTTTTT. Its translation is CASSDGRMVSATNEKLFF.

This clone was detected only a few times. The chain carries TRBV29-1 and TRBJ2-7; D is undetermined. Trimming cost V 6 bases and J 2 bases, with 11 bases left between them. The CDR3 spans 12 residues. CDR1 and CDR2 from the germline V gene are SQVTM and ANQGSEA. Written as DNA, the CDR3 is TGCAGCGTCCGGGCCGGTACCTACGAGCAGTACTTC. It encodes CSVRAGTYEQYF.

The chain has TRBV14 and TRBJ1-3; 7 nucleotides align to TRBD1. Germline V gives CDR1 SGHDN, CDR2 FVKESK. V lost 4 bases to trimming and J lost 4 bases; unmatched junction nucleotides: 7. This CDR3 region has 15 residues. The chain's CDR3 is CASSLRRDRGNTIYF. DNA for the CDR3: TGTGCCAGCAGCCTTAGGAGGGACAGAGGAAACACCATATATTTT.

As regards this clone: This specimen includes other DNA sequences encoding the same CDR3. The chain employs TRBV30 and TRBJ1-1, with no clear D. Trimming shortened V by 1 base and J by 3 bases, and 3 bases separated the two germline ends. CDR1 is GTSNPN, CDR2 SVGIG, per germline (reference sequence). This CDR3 is built from 11 residues. The CDR3 bases are TGTGCCTGGAGTGCGGACACTGAAGCTTTCTTT. Its protein product is CAWSADTEAFF.

The V gene is TRBV7-8, the J gene TRBJ2-2; D remains unclear. The V end was cut by 9 bases, the J end by 2 bases, with 10 bases between. The CDR3 loop spans 13 amino acids. Germline V lookup: CDR1 SGHVS, CDR2 FQNEAQ. This CDR3 reads CASRQTNTGELFF. The DNA of the CDR3 is TGTGCCAGTCGCCAAACAAACACCGGGGAGCTGTTTTTT.

The chain couples TRBV15 to TRBJ2-5; 8 bases fit TRBD2. This CDR3 has 14 residues. Germline-derived CDR1 and CDR2 are LNHNV and YYDKDF (reference sequence). V lost 1 base to trimming and J lost 4 bases; unmatched junction nucleotides: 2. As DNA, the CDR3 is TGTGCCACCAGCAGAGTACGGGAGGGAGAGACCCAGTACTTC. Encoded protein: CATSRVREGETQYF. Full variable domain (missing parts from reference TRBV15 and TRBJ2-5): DAMVIQNPRYQVTQFGKPVTLSCSQTLNHNVMYWYQQKSSQAPKLLFHYYDKDFNNEADTPDNFQSRRPNTSFCFLDIRSPGLGDTAMYLCATSRVREGETQYFGPGTRLLVL.

Of note for this clone: The same CDR3 arises from other DNA sequences in this sample as well. The rearrangement links TRBV9 to TRBJ2-7, with D possibly being TRBD2 (6 bases). Germline V gives CDR1 SGDLS, CDR2 YYNGEE. V dropped 0 bases and J dropped 4 bases, with 11 bases sitting between them. The CDR3 is 14 amino acids. In DNA form, the CDR3 reads TGTGCCAGCAGCGTAGGAGGAGGGGCTTACGAGCAGTACTTC. Protein product: CASSVGGGAYEQYF.

The chain combines TRBV29-1 with TRBJ1-4; no definite D call. Trimming left V 8 bases short and J 5 bases short, with 9 bases between. Germline values: CDR1 SQVTM, CDR2 ANQGSEA. CDR3 size: 11 residues. The CDR3 DNA sequence: TGCAGCCTCAGTGGGAATGAAAAACTGTTTTTT. Amino acid sequence: CSLSGNEKLFF.

The V and J genes are TRBV11-2 and TRBJ1-2, with D maybe TRBD1 (5 bases). Trimming took 4 bases from V and 0 from J, leaving 18 bases between them. Germline lookup yields CDR1 SGHAT and CDR2 FQNNGV. The CDR3 spans 17 residues. The CDR3 loop reads CASSSGIRRRSNYGYTF. In DNA, the CDR3 is TGTGCCAGCAGCTCAGGGATCAGACGACGATCTAACTATGGCTACACCTTC.

V usage is TRBV19 and J usage is TRBJ2-3; TRBD2 matches at 8 bases. Trimming cost V 9 bases and J 0 bases; bases outside gene matches: 5. From germline, CDR1 is LNHDA and CDR2 SQIVND (reference sequence). CDR3 size: 14 residues. CDR3 sequence reads: CASAREGSTDTQYF. The CDR3 nucleotides are TGTGCCAGCGCCCGGGAGGGTAGCACAGATACGCAGTATTTT.

This chain connects TRBV29-1 to TRBJ1-3, with a possible D match to TRBD1 (6 bases). Deletions cut 5 bases from V and 0 bases from J, with 11 bases between. The CDR3 is made up of 14 amino acids. CDR1 and CDR2 from the germline V gene are SQVTM and ANQGSEA. CDR3 region: CSVTGQSSGNTIYF. In DNA form, the CDR3 reads TGCAGCGTTACCGGACAGAGCTCTGGAAACACCATATATTTT.

CDR3 bases: TGTGCCACTATCCGACAACCCACAGGCTCCTACGAGCAGTACTTC. Translating gives CATIRQPTGSYEQYF. The chain has TRBV6-6 and TRBJ2-7, with D perhaps matching TRBD1 (5 bases). Germline V CDR1 and CDR2: MNHNY, SVGAGI (reference sequence). There are 15 residues in the CDR3. With 10 bases removed from V and 0 bases from J, the gap between germline ends came to 19 bases.

The chain joins TRBV5-1 to TRBJ2-4; no reliable D call. Germline V gene sequence: CDR1 SGHRS, CDR2 YFSETQ. The CDR3 runs 14 residues. Trimming cost V 1 base and J 8 bases, with 13 bases left between them. CDR3 residues: CASSLTAPSDIQYF. The CDR3 region has the DNA TGCGCCAGCAGCTTGACAGCCCCCTCGGACATTCAGTACTTC.